This is a list of T cell receptor beta chains from one sample in a study of human T cells and chemical hapten exposure. TCRdb independently ran MiXCR on the RACE reads; one entry per CDR3 protein. The sample consists of some 350,000 distinct CDR3 sequences, about 6% of them appearing once. The specimen comprised whole blood, sampled in connection with sensitization to the hapten diphenylcyclopropenone (DPC). These TCRs come from a woman aged 18 to 35 with alopecia areata. Some clones in this sample may be carry-over from other donors' samples. The CDR3 runs from the conserved cysteine through the conserved F or W. D genes are given only for firm matches. For some rows the clone size is stated as once, few or many, or as a class when expanded; others skip it.

size	length	D	V	J	CDR3	DNA
-	13	-	TRBV5-4	TRBJ1-4	CASRTDVNEKLFF	TGTGCCAGCAGGACCGATGTTAATGAAAAACTGTTTTTT
many	12	-	TRBV7-2	TRBJ1-1	CASSLAGGEAFF	TGTGCCAGCAGCTTAGCTGGCGGTGAAGCTTTCTTT
many	16	TRBD1	TRBV20-1	TRBJ1-5	CSARGDRGPRNQPQHF	TGCAGTGCTAGAGGAGACAGGGGTCCGCGCAATCAGCCCCAGCATTTT
-	14	-	TRBV5-4	TRBJ2-7	CASSSPVGGDEQYF	TGTGCCAGCAGCTCCCCAGTGGGGGGCGACGAGCAGTACTTC
-	15	-	TRBV5-1	TRBJ2-7	CASSSNPGGGLEQYF	TGCGCCAGCAGCTCCAACCCCGGTGGTGGGTTGGAGCAGTACTTC
few	14	TRBD2	TRBV6-2/TRBV6-3	TRBJ2-7	CASVAGGPTYEQYF	TGTGCCAGCGTAGCGGGGGGGCCAACCTACGAGCAGTACTTC
few	13	-	TRBV20-1	TRBJ1-1	CSARDPKNTEAFF	TGCAGTGCTAGAGACCCGAAGAACACTGAAGCTTTCTTT
few	15	-	TRBV12-3/TRBV12-4	TRBJ1-2	CASSFSPPGTYGYTF	TGTGCCAGCAGTTTTTCCCCCCCCGGGACCTATGGCTACACCTTC
-	16	TRBD2	TRBV5-1	TRBJ2-3	CASTPMGGGSTDTQYF	TGCGCCAGCACCCCGATGGGCGGGGGAAGCACAGATACGCAGTATTTT
many	15	-	TRBV24-1	TRBJ2-6	CATSDSSSGANVLTF	TGTGCCACCAGTGATTCTAGCTCTGGGGCCAACGTCCTGACTTTC
few	14	TRBD2	TRBV18	TRBJ2-5	CASSSGGEQETQYF	TGTGCCAGTTCTAGCGGGGGCGAACAAGAGACCCAGTACTTC
few	12	TRBD1	TRBV20-1	TRBJ1-2	CSATTGDGGYTF	TGCAGTGCAACGACAGGGGACGGTGGCTACACCTTC
many	13	-	TRBV3-1	TRBJ2-7	CASSFLAPNEQYF	TGTGCCAGCAGTTTTCTAGCCCCCAACGAGCAGTACTTC
few	13	-	TRBV24-1	TRBJ1-1	CATSDPGAGGAFF	TGTGCCACCAGTGACCCTGGGGCGGGAGGAGCTTTCTTT
many	13	-	TRBV12-3/TRBV12-4	TRBJ1-6	CASSFGRGSPLHF	TGTGCCAGCAGTTTTGGCAGGGGTTCACCCCTCCACTTT